These 30 T cell receptor beta chains share one sample of origin, sequenced in a study of T cell changes during pregnancy in multiple sclerosis. Profiled with immunoSEQ multiplex PCR; TCRdb holds only in-frame clones, not every one. The sample has some 74,000 clones, 80% to 95% seen once. The sequencing here drew on peripheral blood, taken before pregnancy. These receptors were taken from a female donor with multiple sclerosis, enrolled in a pregnancy study.

The chain has TRBV18 and TRBJ1-2; 8 positions agree with TRBD1. The V gene's germline CDR1 is KGHSH and CDR2 LQKENI. The CDR3 spans 15 residues. The V and J ends lost 2 bases and 4 bases, in that order; junction bases with no gene match: 6. As DNA, the CDR3 is TGTGCCAGCTCACCAGGACAGGGAATGGGCTATGGCTACACCTTC. Encoded protein: CASSPGQGMGYGYTF.

J is TRBJ2-7 and V is TRBV14; 8 nucleotides line up with TRBD1. CDR3 length: 15 residues. CDR1 and CDR2 (germline): SGHDN, FVKESK. Trimming cost V 2 bases and J 4 bases; bases outside gene matches: 7. CDR3 sequence (DNA): TGTGCCAGCAGCCAACGACCGACAGGGGTGTACGAGCAGTACTTC. Encoded protein: CASSQRPTGVYEQYF.

This rearrangement joins TRBV5-4 to TRBJ2-7, with D unresolved. Per the germline V gene, CDR1 is SGHNT and CDR2 is YYREEE (reference sequence). The CDR3 consists of 14 residues. Deletions cut 2 bases from V and 6 bases from J, with 15 bases between. The CDR3 nucleotides read TGTGCCAGCAGCTTATCCGCAGCCCCGGGCGAGCAGTACTTC. Translating gives CASSLSAAPGEQYF.

CDR3 region: CASSLGDRGTQETQYF. DNA of the CDR3: TGTGCCAGCAGCTTAGGGGACAGGGGTACCCAAGAGACCCAGTACTTC. This chain links TRBV7-9 with TRBJ2-5; 10 bases agree with TRBD1. Per the germline V gene, CDR1 is SEHNR and CDR2 is FQNEAQ (reference sequence). This CDR3 spans 16 amino acids. J lost 1 base, V lost 1 base, and 3 bases had no gene match. Full variable domain (outside the CDR3, taken from reference TRBV7-9 and TRBJ2-5): DTGVSQNPRHKITKRGQNVTFRCDPISEHNRLYWYRQTLGQGPEFLTYFQNEAQLEKSRLLSDRFSAERPKGSFSTLEIQRTEQGDSAMYLCASSLGDRGTQETQYFGPGTRLLVL.

This rearrangement joins TRBV10-3 to TRBJ2-1, with 9 bases identical to TRBD1. CDR1 is ENHRY and CDR2 is SYGVKD in the germline V gene. With 6 bases clipped from V and 8 bases from J, the junction kept 8 bases outside the gene matches. This CDR3 comprises 14 residues. This CDR3 reads CAISPGQGNYEQFF. The CDR3 coding sequence is TGTGCCATCAGCCCGGGACAGGGAAATTATGAGCAGTTCTTC.

The chain has TRBV19 and TRBJ1-4; 8 bases are shared with TRBD1. With V trimmed by 4 bases and J by 0 bases, 7 bases remained unmatched. Germline lookup yields CDR1 LNHDA and CDR2 SQIVND (reference sequence). CDR3 length equals 17 residues. CDR3 in amino acids: CASSTRQGLATNEKLFF. The CDR3 DNA reads TGTGCCAGTAGTACCCGACAGGGGTTGGCAACTAATGAAAAACTGTTTTTT.

The CDR3 DNA reads TGTGCCAGCAGTTCTAGACTGGCTGGTGGGACCGGGGAGCTGTTTTTT. Amino acids: CASSSRLAGGTGELFF. This chain links TRBV27 with TRBJ2-2; no definite D call. V lost 4 bases and J 5 bases, leaving 17 bases between the germline ends. The CDR3 totals 16 residues. Germline V gene lookup returns CDR1 MNHEY and CDR2 SMNVEV (reference sequence).

This chain connects TRBV15 to TRBJ1-5; D possibly corresponds to TRBD1 (5 bases). Trimming pared 3 bases from V and 1 base from J, leaving 10 bases between. This CDR3 has 15 residues. Per the germline V gene, CDR1 is LNHNV and CDR2 is YYDKDF (reference sequence). The CDR3 protein is CATSSSKGSNQPQHF. The CDR3 region has the DNA TGTGCCACCAGCAGCTCCAAGGGGAGCAATCAGCCCCAGCATTTT.

This sequence joins TRBV2 and TRBJ2-3, with 7 bases fitting TRBD2. Germline V gene lookup returns CDR1 SNHLY and CDR2 FYNNEI. CDR3 size: 18 residues. V gave up 7 bases and J gave up 2 bases; unmatched junction bases: 18. CDR3 nucleotide sequence: TGTGCCAGCACGCCCCCCGGGACTACGAACCGAATCACAGATACGCAGTATTTT. This translates into CASTPPGTTNRITDTQYF.

The chain links TRBV18 to TRBJ2-4; tentatively, D is TRBD2 (6 bases). The CDR3 spans 19 residues. Germline V gene lookup returns CDR1 KGHSH and CDR2 LQKENI. V was trimmed by 5 bases and J by 4 bases, leaving 27 bases between them. The CDR3 coding sequence is TGTGCCAGCTCATCGCAGGGAGTAGTAGCGGAAGGTCGGAAAAACATTCAGTACTTC. This translates into CASSSQGVVAEGRKNIQYF. Variable domain in full (rest from reference TRBV18 and TRBJ2-4): NAGVMQNPRHLVRRRGQEARLRCSPMKGHSHVYWYRQLPEEGLKFMVYLQKENIIDESGMPKERFSAEFPKEGPSILRIQQVVRGDSAAYFCASSSQGVVAEGRKNIQYFGAGTRLSVL.

The rearrangement uses TRBV7-2 and TRBJ2-1; D may be TRBD1 (6 bases). The CDR3 loop spans 14 amino acids. In germline, CDR1 is SGHTA, CDR2 FQGNSA. Trimming left V 3 bases short and J 7 bases short, with 13 bases between. The CDR3 coding sequence is TGTGCCAGCAGCTTCTCCACAGGGTCAAATGAGCAGTTCTTC. Amino acid sequence: CASSFSTGSNEQFF.

The rearrangement joins TRBV7-2 to TRBJ2-7; 12 bases map to TRBD1. CDR3 length: 15 residues. The J segment lost 6 bases and the V segment lost 4 bases, leaving 7 bases of the junction unmatched. Germline V gene sequence: CDR1 SGHTA, CDR2 FQGNSA. CDR3 amino acids: CASSSRDRGLGEQYF. CDR3 nucleotide sequence: TGTGCCAGCAGCTCCCGGGACAGGGGGCTCGGCGAGCAGTACTTC.

The chain joins TRBV10-3 to TRBJ2-7; D may be TRBD2 (6 bases). The germline V and J ends were trimmed by 3 bases and 1 base, with 13 bases remaining between them. The CDR3 runs to 15 residues. CDR1 ENHRY and CDR2 SYGVKD come from the germline V gene. This chain's CDR3 is CAISDPGEASYEQYF. The CDR3 region has the DNA TGTGCCATCAGTGACCCGGGAGAGGCTTCCTACGAGCAGTACTTC.

The DNA for the CDR3 is TGTGCCAGCAGTCCGGGACAGTTCCCGAGTGAGCAGTACTTC. This encodes CASSPGQFPSEQYF. The chain joins TRBV27 to TRBJ2-7, with TRBD1 identical over 7 bases. The CDR3 runs to 14 residues. Trimming took 5 bases from V and 7 from J; bases not matched to a gene: 11. Germline loops: CDR1 MNHEY, CDR2 SMNVEV (reference sequence).

This chain joins TRBV19 and TRBJ1-2, with 7 bases identical to TRBD1. The junction had 6 bases not matched to a gene; V was cut back by 4 bases and J by 4 bases. The CDR3 loop spans 14 amino acids. Germline-derived CDR1 and CDR2 are LNHDA and SQIVND (reference sequence). Here the CDR3 DNA reads TGTGCCAGTAGTACGAGGACAGGCAGCTATGGCTACACCTTC. This gives the protein CASSTRTGSYGYTF. Full variable domain (outside the CDR3, taken from reference TRBV19 and TRBJ1-2): DGGITQSPKYLFRKEGQNVTLSCEQNLNHDAMYWYRQDPGQGLRLIYYSQIVNDFQKGDIAEGYSVSREKKESFPLTVTSAQKNPTAFYLCASSTRTGSYGYTFGSGTRLTVV.

J is TRBJ2-1 and V is TRBV11-2; 11 bases line up with TRBD2. CDR3 length equals 15 residues. Germline values: CDR1 SGHAT, CDR2 FQNNGV. V shed 5 bases, J shed 4 bases, and the junction held 4 bases outside the gene matches. The DNA of the CDR3 is TGTGCCAGCAGCGTGACTAGCGGGGCTTACAATGAGCAGTTCTTC. It codes for CASSVTSGAYNEQFF.

This chain joins TRBV7-8 and TRBJ2-5; 8 nucleotides agree with TRBD2. Germline V gives CDR1 SGHVS, CDR2 FQNEAQ. J lost 1 base, V lost 5 bases, and 12 bases had no gene match. The CDR3 has 17 amino acids. The CDR3 DNA reads TGTGCCAGCAGCCCGCGAAGCAGCGGGAGTCTCCAAGAGACCCAGTACTTC. This encodes CASSPRSSGSLQETQYF.

The V call is TRBV6-6, the J call TRBJ2-1; 7 bases are shared with TRBD1. V gave up 2 bases and J gave up 6 bases; unmatched junction bases: 10. Germline assignment: CDR1 MNHNY and CDR2 SVGAGI (reference sequence). This CDR3 has 16 residues. CDR3 loop: CASSYQIQGTGNEQFF. CDR3 DNA sequence: TGTGCCAGCAGTTACCAAATACAGGGGACGGGCAATGAGCAGTTCTTC.

J is TRBJ2-1 and V is TRBV7-3; D is unresolved. V was cut by 4 bases and J by 5 bases, with 9 bases left in between. This CDR3 contains 13 residues. Germline loops: CDR1 SGHTA, CDR2 FQGTGA. This CDR3 reads CASSYGGDNEQFF. DNA for the CDR3: TGTGCCAGCAGCTACGGCGGCGACAATGAGCAGTTCTTC.

The chain joins TRBV5-1 to TRBJ1-1; TRBD1 matches 11 bases. J lost 4 bases, V lost 7 bases, and 3 bases had no gene match. Germline V gives CDR1 SGHRS, CDR2 YFSETQ. The CDR3 sequence is 13 residues long. DNA for the CDR3: TGCGCCAGCTCCGGGACAGGGGGCACTGAAGCTTTCTTT. This translates into CASSGTGGTEAFF.

V usage is TRBV7-9 and J usage is TRBJ2-5; 9 nucleotides agree with TRBD2. In germline, CDR1 is SEHNR, CDR2 FQNEAQ (reference sequence). V lost 7 bases and J lost 2; bases outside the gene matches: 14. The CDR3 totals 17 residues. CDR3 sequence reads: CASTAGRGGRGQETQYF. CDR3 sequence (DNA): TGTGCCAGCACCGCCGGTCGGGGCGGGAGGGGGCAAGAGACCCAGTACTTC. Full variable domain (missing parts from reference TRBV7-9 and TRBJ2-5): DTGVSQNPRHKITKRGQNVTFRCDPISEHNRLYWYRQTLGQGPEFLTYFQNEAQLEKSRLLSDRFSAERPKGSFSTLEIQRTEQGDSAMYLCASTAGRGGRGQETQYFGPGTRLLVL.

This clone was counted once. CDR3 sequence (DNA): TGTGCCAGCAAATCGGCCGGGACTAGCGGGAGGGACCTCGGGGAGCAGTACTTC. Its translation: CASKSAGTSGRDLGEQYF. The chain has TRBV27 and TRBJ2-7, with 16 bases matching TRBD2. V shed 7 bases and J 7 bases; nucleotides not matched to a gene: 16. This CDR3 contains 18 residues. Germline V gene data show CDR1 as MNHEY and CDR2 as SMNVEV (reference sequence).

The chain is built from TRBV28 and TRBJ1-4; 11 positions agree with TRBD1. The V segment lost 8 bases and the J segment 6 bases; nucleotides outside the gene matches: 5. This CDR3 is 14 amino acids long. The germline CDR1 and CDR2 sequences are MDHEN and SYDVKM. The CDR3 loop is CASGRTGGDEKLFF. Written as DNA, the CDR3 is TGTGCCAGCGGCCGGACAGGGGGCGATGAAAAACTGTTTTTT.

This sequence joins TRBV7-2 and TRBJ2-3; possible D gene TRBD2, 6 bases. The CDR3 is made up of 16 amino acids. V was shortened by 5 bases and J by 5 bases, with 20 bases between the two germline ends. Germline CDR1 reads SGHTA; CDR2 reads FQGNSA. CDR3 loop: CASSVNLLAKRDTQYF. The CDR3 bases are TGTGCCAGCAGCGTTAACCTTCTAGCGAAGAGAGATACGCAGTATTTT.

V is TRBV29-1 and J is TRBJ1-3; 7 bases align to TRBD1. The CDR3 runs 15 residues. Trimming cost V 3 bases and J 4 bases; bases outside gene matches: 9. The germline V gene encodes CDR1 SQVTM and CDR2 ANQGSEA. The CDR3 reads CSVDTTGLGGNTIYF. The CDR3 DNA is TGCAGCGTTGACACGACAGGGTTGGGCGGAAACACCATATATTTT. Based on the CDR3 plus reference TRBV29-1 and TRBJ1-3, the full variable domain is SAVISQKPSRDICQRGTSLTIQCQVDSQVTMMFWYRQQPGQSLTLIATANQGSEATYESGFVIDKFPISRPNLTFSTLTVSNMSPEDSSIYLCSVDTTGLGGNTIYFGEGSWLTVV.

The chain couples TRBV10-3 to TRBJ1-1; D is perhaps TRBD1 (6 bases). V lost 8 bases, J lost 2 bases, and 12 bases lay in between. Germline-derived CDR1 and CDR2 are ENHRY and SYGVKD. The CDR3 totals 13 residues. CDR3 sequence (DNA): TGTGCCATCGAGGGACAACCAAACACTGAAGCTTTCTTT. Residues: CAIEGQPNTEAFF.

V gene TRBV2 combines with J gene TRBJ2-1, with D perhaps TRBD2 (6 bases). This CDR3 is 14 amino acids long. CDR1 is SNHLY, CDR2 FYNNEI, per germline. V lost 3 bases and J lost 6, with 12 bases in between. The chain's CDR3 is CASSDGGLVNEQFF. In DNA form, the CDR3 reads TGTGCCAGCAGTGATGGGGGGTTGGTCAATGAGCAGTTCTTC.

The chain joins TRBV2 to TRBJ2-3; 8 bases match TRBD2. J was trimmed by 6 bases and V by 0 bases; bases with no gene match: 8. There are 16 residues in the CDR3. Germline V gene sequence: CDR1 SNHLY, CDR2 FYNNEI. The DNA of the CDR3 is TGTGCCAGCAGTGAAGCGCGGCCGGGAGGGCCTGATACGCAGTATTTT. Its protein is CASSEARPGGPDTQYF. The variable domain in full, completed from reference TRBV2 and TRBJ2-3, reads EPEVTQTPSHQVTQMGQEVILRCVPISNHLYFYWYRQILGQKVEFLVSFYNNEISEKSEIFDDQFSVERPDGSNFTLKIRSTKLEDSAMYFCASSEARPGGPDTQYFGPGTRLTVL.

V and J are TRBV5-1 and TRBJ1-2; the D is unclear. V gave up 3 bases and J gave up 2 bases, with 11 bases separating them. The CDR3 totals 14 residues. Germline CDR1 SGHRS, CDR2 YFSETQ. The CDR3 here is CASSYSDTNYGYTF. CDR3 bases: TGCGCCAGCAGCTATTCAGACACCAACTATGGCTACACCTTC.

The rearrangement joins TRBV11-1 to TRBJ2-5, with 14 bases that match TRBD2. CDR3 length: 15 amino acids. The V gene end was trimmed by 5 bases and the J gene end by 5 bases; junction bases not matched to a gene: 4. Germline V lookup: CDR1 SGHAT, CDR2 FQDESV (reference sequence). The CDR3 region is CASSRGTSGSETQYF. As DNA, the CDR3 is TGTGCCAGCAGCAGAGGGACTAGCGGGAGCGAGACCCAGTACTTC.